This T cell receptor (beta chain) was recorded in a study of T cell responses to AZD1222 COVID-19 vaccine. The trim removed 7 bases at V and 3 bases at J, leaving 5 bases unmatched. Germline CDR1 and CDR2: SQVTM and ANQGSEA. This CDR3 contains 13 residues. TCRdb keeps only in-frame clones here, not all; method: immunoSEQ multiplex PCR. The repertoire holds about 140,000 clones, with approximately 90% as singletons. The source is an adult in good health. The chain employs TRBV29-1 and TRBJ2-1; TRBD2 agrees at 8 bases. The sample in question was peripheral blood, obtained on day 0 of AZD1222 vaccination. CDR3 bases: TGCAGCGGGGTAGCGGGACTCTACAATGAGCAGTTCTTC. Its protein is CSGVAGLYNEQFF.